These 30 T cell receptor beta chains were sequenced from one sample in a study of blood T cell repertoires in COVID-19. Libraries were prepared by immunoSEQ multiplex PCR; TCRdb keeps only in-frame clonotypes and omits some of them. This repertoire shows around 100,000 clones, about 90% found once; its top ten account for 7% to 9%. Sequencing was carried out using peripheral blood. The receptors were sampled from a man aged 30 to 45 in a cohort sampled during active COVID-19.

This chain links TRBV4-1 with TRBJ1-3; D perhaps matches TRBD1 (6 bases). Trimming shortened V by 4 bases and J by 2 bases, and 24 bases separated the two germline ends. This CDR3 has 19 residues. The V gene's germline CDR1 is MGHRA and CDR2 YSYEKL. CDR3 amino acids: CASSPGGGGQLVAGNTIYF. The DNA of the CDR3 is TGCGCCAGCAGCCCGGGAGGCGGGGGGCAACTTGTCGCTGGAAACACCATATATTTT.

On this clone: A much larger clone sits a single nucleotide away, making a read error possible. The CDR3 DNA reads as TGTGCCAGCAGTCCGACAGGGAACACTGAAGCTTTCTTT. Translating gives CASSPTGNTEAFF. This chain joins TRBV12-3 or TRBV12-4 and TRBJ1-1; D is possibly TRBD1 (6 bases). Deletions cut 5 bases from V and 1 base from J, with 8 bases between. There are 13 residues in the CDR3.

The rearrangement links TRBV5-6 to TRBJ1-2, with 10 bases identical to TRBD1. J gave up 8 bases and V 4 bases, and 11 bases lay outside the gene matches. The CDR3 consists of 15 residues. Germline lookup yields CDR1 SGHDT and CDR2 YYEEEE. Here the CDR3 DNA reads TGTGCCAGCAGCCCCTACGAGAGGACAGGGGGAGGCTACACCTTC. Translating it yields CASSPYERTGGGYTF. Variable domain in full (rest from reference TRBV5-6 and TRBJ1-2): DAGVTQSPTHLIKTRGQQVTLRCSPKSGHDTVSWYQQALGQGPQFIFQYYEEEERQRGNFPDRFSGHQFPNYSSELNVNALLLGDSALYLCASSPYERTGGGYTFGSGTRLTVV.

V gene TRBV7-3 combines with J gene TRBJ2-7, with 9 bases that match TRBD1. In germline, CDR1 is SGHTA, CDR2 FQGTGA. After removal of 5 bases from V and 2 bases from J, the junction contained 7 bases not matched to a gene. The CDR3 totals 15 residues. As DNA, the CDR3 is TGTGCCAGCAGCCCGACAGGGGGACCCACCTACGAGCAGTACTTC. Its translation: CASSPTGGPTYEQYF.

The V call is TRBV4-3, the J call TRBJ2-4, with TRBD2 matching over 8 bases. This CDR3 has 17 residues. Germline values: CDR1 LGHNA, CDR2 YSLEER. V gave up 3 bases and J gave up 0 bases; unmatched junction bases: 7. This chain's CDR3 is CASSQRTGGGAKNIQYF. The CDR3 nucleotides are TGCGCCAGCAGCCAGAGAACGGGGGGGGGAGCCAAAAACATTCAGTACTTC.

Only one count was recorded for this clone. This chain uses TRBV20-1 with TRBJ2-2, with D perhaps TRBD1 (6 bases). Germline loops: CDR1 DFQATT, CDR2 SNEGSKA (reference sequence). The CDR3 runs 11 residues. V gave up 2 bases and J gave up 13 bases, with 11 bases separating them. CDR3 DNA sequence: TGCAGTGCTAGACAGGGGTCCCGGCTGTTTTTT. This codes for CSARQGSRLFF.

CDR3: CATSRGATDTQYF. The CDR3 bases are TGTGCCACTTCGCGGGGGGCCACAGATACGCAGTATTTT. The chain couples TRBV24-1 to TRBJ2-3; 8 bases are a match to TRBD2. The CDR3 runs 13 residues. Germline V gene data show CDR1 as KGHDR and CDR2 as SFDVKD. Trimming took 10 bases from V and 2 from J; bases not matched to a gene: 4.

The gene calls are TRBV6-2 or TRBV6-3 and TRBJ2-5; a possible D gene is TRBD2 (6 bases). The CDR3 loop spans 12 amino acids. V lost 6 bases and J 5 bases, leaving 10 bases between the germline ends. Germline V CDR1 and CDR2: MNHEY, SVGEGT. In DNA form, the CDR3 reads TGTGCCAGCAGCCCTAGCGATGAGACCCAGTACTTC. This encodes CASSPSDETQYF.

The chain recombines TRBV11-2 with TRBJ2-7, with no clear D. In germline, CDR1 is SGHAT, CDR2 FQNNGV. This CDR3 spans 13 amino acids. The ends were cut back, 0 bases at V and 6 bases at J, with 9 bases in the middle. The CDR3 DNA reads TGTGCCAGCAGCTTAGAGCAATCCGGCGAGCAGTACTTC. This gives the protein CASSLEQSGEQYF. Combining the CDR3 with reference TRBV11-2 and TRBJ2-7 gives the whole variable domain EAGVAQSPRYKIIEKRQSVAFWCNPISGHATLYWYQQILGQGPKLLIQFQNNGVVDDSQLPKDRFSAERLKGVDSTLKIQPAKLEDSAVYLCASSLEQSGEQYFGPGTRLTVT.

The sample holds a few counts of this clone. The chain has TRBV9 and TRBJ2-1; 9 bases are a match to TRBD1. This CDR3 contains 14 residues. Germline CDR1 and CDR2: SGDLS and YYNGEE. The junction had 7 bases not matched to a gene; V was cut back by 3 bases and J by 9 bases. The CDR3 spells CASSGWDRAVEQFF. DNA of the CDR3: TGTGCCAGCAGCGGATGGGACAGGGCGGTTGAGCAGTTCTTC.

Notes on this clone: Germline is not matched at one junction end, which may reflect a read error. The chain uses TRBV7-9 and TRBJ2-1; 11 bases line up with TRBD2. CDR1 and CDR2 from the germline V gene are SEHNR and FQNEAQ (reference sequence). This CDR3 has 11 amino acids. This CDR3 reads CASSSLAGAVF. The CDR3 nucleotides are TGTGCCAGCAGCTCACTAGCGGGGGCCGTCTTC.

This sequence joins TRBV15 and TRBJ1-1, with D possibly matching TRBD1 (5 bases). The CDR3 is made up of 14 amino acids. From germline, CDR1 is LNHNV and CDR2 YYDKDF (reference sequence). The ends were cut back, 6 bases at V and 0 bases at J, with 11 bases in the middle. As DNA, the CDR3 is TGTGCCACCAGGCCTGACAGTATGAACACTGAAGCTTTCTTT. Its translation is CATRPDSMNTEAFF.

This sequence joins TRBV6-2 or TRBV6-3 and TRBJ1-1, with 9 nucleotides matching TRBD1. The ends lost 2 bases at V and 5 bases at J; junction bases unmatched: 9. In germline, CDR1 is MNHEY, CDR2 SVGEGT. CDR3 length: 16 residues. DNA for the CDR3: TGTGCCAGCAGTTACACTCGGGACAGGGTTTGGACTGAAGCTTTCTTT. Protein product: CASSYTRDRVWTEAFF.

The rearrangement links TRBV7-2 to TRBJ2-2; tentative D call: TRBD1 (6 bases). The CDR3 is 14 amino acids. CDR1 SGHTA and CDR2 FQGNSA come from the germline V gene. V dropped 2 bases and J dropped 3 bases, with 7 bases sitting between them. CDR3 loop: CASSLQGYTGELFF. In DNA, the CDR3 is TGTGCCAGCAGCTTACAGGGGTACACCGGGGAGCTGTTTTTT.

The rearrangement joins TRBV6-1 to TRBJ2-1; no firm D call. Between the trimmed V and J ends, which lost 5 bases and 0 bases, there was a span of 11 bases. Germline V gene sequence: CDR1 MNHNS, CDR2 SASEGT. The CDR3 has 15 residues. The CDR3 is CASSSGPSSYNEQFF. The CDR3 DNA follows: TGTGCCAGCAGTTCGGGTCCAAGCTCCTACAATGAGCAGTTCTTC.

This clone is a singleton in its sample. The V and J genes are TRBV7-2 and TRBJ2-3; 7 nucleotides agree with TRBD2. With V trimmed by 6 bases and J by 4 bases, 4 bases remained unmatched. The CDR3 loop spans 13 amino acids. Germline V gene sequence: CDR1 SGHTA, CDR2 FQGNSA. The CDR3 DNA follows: TGTGCCAGCAGGAGACTAGCAGCAGATACGCAGTATTTT. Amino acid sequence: CASRRLAADTQYF.

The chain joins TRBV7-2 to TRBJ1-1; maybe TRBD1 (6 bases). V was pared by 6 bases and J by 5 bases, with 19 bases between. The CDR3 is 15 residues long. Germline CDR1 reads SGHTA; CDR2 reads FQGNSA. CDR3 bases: TGTGCCAGCAGTTGGACGTTACAGGGAGAAACTGAAGCTTTCTTT. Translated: CASSWTLQGETEAFF.

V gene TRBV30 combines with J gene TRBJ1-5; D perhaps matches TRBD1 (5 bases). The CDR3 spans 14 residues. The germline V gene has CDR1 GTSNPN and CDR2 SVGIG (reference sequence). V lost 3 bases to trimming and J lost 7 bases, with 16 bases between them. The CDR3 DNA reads TGTGCCTGGAGCCGCCCCGGGTCAGGGCAGCCCCAGCATTTT. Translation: CAWSRPGSGQPQHF.

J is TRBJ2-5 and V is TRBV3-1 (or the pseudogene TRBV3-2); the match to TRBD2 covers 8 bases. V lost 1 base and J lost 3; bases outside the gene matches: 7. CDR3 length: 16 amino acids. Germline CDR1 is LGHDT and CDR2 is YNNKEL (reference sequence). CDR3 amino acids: CASSQGEGLGEETQYF. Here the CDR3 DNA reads TGTGCCAGCAGCCAAGGGGAGGGACTAGGTGAAGAGACCCAGTACTTC.

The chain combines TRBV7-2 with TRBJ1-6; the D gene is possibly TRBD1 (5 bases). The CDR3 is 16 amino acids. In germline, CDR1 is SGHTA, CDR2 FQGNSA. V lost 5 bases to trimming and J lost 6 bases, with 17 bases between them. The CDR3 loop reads CASSPQGGVTNSPLHF. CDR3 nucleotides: TGTGCCAGCAGCCCCCAGGGTGGGGTCACTAATTCACCCCTCCACTTT. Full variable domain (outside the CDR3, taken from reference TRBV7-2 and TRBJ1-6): GAGVSQSPSNKVTEKGKDVELRCDPISGHTALYWYRQSLGQGLEFLIYFQGNSAPDKSGLPSDRFSAERTGGSVSTLTIQRTQQEDSAVYLCASSPQGGVTNSPLHFGNGTRLTVT.

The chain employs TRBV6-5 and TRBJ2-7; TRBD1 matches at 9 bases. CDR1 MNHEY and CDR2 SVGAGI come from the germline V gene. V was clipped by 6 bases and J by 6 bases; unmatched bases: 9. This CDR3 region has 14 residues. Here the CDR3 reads CASSLGQGTGEQYF. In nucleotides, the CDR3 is TGTGCCAGCAGCCTTGGACAGGGGACTGGCGAGCAGTACTTC.

The chain's CDR3 is CASSPPGQGIYEQFF. CDR3 DNA sequence: TGTGCCAGCAGTCCCCCGGGACAGGGGATCTATGAGCAGTTCTTC. This sequence joins TRBV6-5 and TRBJ2-1, with 10 bases that match TRBD1. The CDR3 is 15 amino acids. Per the germline V gene, CDR1 is MNHEY and CDR2 is SVGAGI. After removal of 5 bases from V and 8 bases from J, the junction contained 9 bases not matched to a gene.

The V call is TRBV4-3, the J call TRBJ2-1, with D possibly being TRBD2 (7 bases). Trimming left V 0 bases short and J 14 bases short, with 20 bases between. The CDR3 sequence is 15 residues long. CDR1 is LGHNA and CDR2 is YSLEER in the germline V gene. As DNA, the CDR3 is TGCGCCAGCAGCCAAGATGGGGGGGCCGAGACTAGCAAGTTCTTC. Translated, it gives CASSQDGGAETSKFF.

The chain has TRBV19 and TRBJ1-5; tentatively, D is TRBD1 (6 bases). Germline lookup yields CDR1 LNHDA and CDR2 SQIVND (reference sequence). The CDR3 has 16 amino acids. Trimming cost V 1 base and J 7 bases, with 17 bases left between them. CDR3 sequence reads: CASSIVPNRVGQPQHF. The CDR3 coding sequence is TGTGCCAGTAGTATAGTCCCAAACAGGGTGGGGCAGCCCCAGCATTTT. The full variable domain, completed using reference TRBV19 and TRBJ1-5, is DGGITQSPKYLFRKEGQNVTLSCEQNLNHDAMYWYRQDPGQGLRLIYYSQIVNDFQKGDIAEGYSVSREKKESFPLTVTSAQKNPTAFYLCASSIVPNRVGQPQHFGDGTRLSIL.

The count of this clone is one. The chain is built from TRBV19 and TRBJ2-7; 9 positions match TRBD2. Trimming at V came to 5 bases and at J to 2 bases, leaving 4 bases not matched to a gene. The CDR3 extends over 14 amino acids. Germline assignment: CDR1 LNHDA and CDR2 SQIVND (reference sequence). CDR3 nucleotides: TGTGCCAGTAGTCGTGCGGGGGGGACCTACGAGCAGTACTTC. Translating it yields CASSRAGGTYEQYF.

CDR3 sequence (DNA): TGTGCCAGCAGTTATGGGCAGGGGGGGACCCAGTACTTC. Protein sequence: CASSYGQGGTQYF. The V gene is TRBV6-5, the J gene TRBJ2-5, with D perhaps matching TRBD1 (7 bases). Germline V gene lookup returns CDR1 MNHEY and CDR2 SVGAGI. V was shortened by 3 bases and J by 7 bases, with 12 bases between the two germline ends. This CDR3 spans 13 amino acids.

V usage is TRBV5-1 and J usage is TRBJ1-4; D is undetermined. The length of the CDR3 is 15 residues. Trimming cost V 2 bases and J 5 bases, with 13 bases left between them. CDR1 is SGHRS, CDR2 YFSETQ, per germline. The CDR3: CASSFQDPGNEKLFF. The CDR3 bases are TGCGCCAGCAGCTTCCAGGATCCGGGGAATGAAAAACTGTTTTTT.

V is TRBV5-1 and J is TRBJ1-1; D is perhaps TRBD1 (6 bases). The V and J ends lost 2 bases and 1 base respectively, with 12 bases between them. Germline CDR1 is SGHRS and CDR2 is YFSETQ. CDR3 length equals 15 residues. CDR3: CASSFGGGGNTEAFF. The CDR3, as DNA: TGCGCCAGCAGCTTTGGGGGCGGGGGGAACACTGAAGCTTTCTTT.

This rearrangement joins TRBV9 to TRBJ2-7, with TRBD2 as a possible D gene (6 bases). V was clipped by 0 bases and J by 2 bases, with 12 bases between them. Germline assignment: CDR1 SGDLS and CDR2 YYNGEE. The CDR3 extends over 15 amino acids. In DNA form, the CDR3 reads TGTGCCAGCAGCGTAGCGGGGACTTGGACCTACGAGCAGTACTTC. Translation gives CASSVAGTWTYEQYF. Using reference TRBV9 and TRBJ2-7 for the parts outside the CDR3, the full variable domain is DSGVTQTPKHLITATGQRVTLRCSPRSGDLSVYWYQQSLDQGLQFLIQYYNGEERAKGNILERFSAQQFPDLHSELNLSSLELGDSALYFCASSVAGTWTYEQYFGPGTRLTVT.

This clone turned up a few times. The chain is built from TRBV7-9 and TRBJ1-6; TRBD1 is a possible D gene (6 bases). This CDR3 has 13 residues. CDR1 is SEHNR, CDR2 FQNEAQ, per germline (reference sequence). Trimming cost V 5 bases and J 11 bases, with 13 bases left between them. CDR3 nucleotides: TGTGCCAGCAGCCCCGAGGGGACAACACCCCTCCACTTT. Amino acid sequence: CASSPEGTTPLHF.